The present entry profiles one T cell receptor (beta chain) with its context. The table lists this clone with a few counts. Its target antigen remains unknown. No base quality information exists; no much larger clone differs at one position. This sample was taken from a study of blood T cell repertoires in COVID-19 (dated by TCRdb to about 2020). Some background on the complete study: The collaborator samples originated in the United States, Italy and Spain and spanned the acute and convalescent phases of COVID-19. The material from the prospective study consisted of cDNA or gDNA derived from T cells, B-cell-depleted T cells, or PBMCs. Subjects who had been exposed to COVID-19, were actively infected with it, or had recovered from it provided the deeply sampled blood TCRbeta repertoires that made up the dataset. The repertoires were made available in a free public database intended to serve as a resource for research on the immune response to SARS-CoV-2. The samples were drawn from two sources: the first 160 participants of the ongoing ImmuneRACE study, and over 950 subjects contributed by 6 global collaborators. The sample metadata nearly always contained a de-identified subject ID, COVID-19 status, age in years and sex. Where HLA class I and class II types were available, the types were taken from metadata supplied by the sample provider, not from assay-based typing.

Overall study results and their limits: How much clinical and demographic metadata was included differed by source and by participant, and the metadata was provided uncurated.

Each collaborating institution followed its own protocols to collect whole blood in K2EDTA tubes. For TCRbeta analysis, collaborators shipped samples in one of three forms: frozen whole blood, isolated PBMCs, or DNA extracted from either of those sample types. TCRbeta CDR3 regions were amplified from genomic DNA using the immunoSEQ Assay, a bias-controlled multiplex PCR. The source study handled its data this way. The number of nucleated cells in each sample was estimated from the amplification of reference gene primers within the assay. To quantify the absolute abundance of each unique TCRbeta CDR3 rearrangement, sequence reads were collapsed and filtered. For each sample, productive Simpson clonality was calculated as the square root of Simpson's diversity index over productive rearrangements. Entries here come from immuneACCESS through TCRdb and include only in-frame sequences with V and J called. Some clones fail to appear in such tables; in the studies checked, an unresolved V gene covers under half of the shortfall, and the cause of the remainder is unknown. The V and J calls and the clone size are those of that table, but D and trimming were determined from the DNA. Here the sample has about 140,000 clones; 85% to 90% occur a single time. Jointly, the top ten make up less than 4% of the sample.

The specimen was peripheral blood. This sequence was found in a woman in her sixties or seventies with active COVID-19.

The sequenced DNA is TGTGCCAGCTCACCATACAGCAATAATTCACCCCTCCACTTT. Translated, it gives CASSPYSNNSPLHF. The chain is encoded by TRBV18 joined to TRBJ1-6; the D gene remains uncertain. Cut back by 2 bases and 5 bases, the V and J ends lie 7 bases apart. The CDR3 runs 14 residues from the cysteine to the phenylalanine. Only CDR3 DNA is held: 42 bases, read in frame from base 1. Based on the germline V gene, the CDR1 and CDR2 sequences are KGHSH and LQKENI.